Following are 9 T cell receptor beta chains from one sample sequenced in a study of blood T cells in healthy people across ages. A second PCR of about 6 to 11 cycles used a sample-barcoded 5' primer and a J-beta primer mix. TCRdb itself ran the 5' RACE reads through MiXCR, one entry per CDR3 protein. The sample lists fewer than 1,200,000 distinct CDR3 sequences; roughly 24% were seen once. This same sample was also part of a study on T cells of mothers and their children.

The sequenced sample consisted of blood. These receptors originate from a girl aged 2 to 9 in good health.

The V call is TRBV20-1, the J call TRBJ2-7; 7 bases are a match to TRBD2. There are 16 residues in the CDR3. Germline CDR1 DFQATT, CDR2 SNEGSKA (reference sequence). V gave up 4 bases and J gave up 0 bases; unmatched junction bases: 12. The CDR3 here is CSATKSGVIHSYEQYF. CDR3 nucleotide sequence: TGCAGTGCTACAAAGAGCGGGGTGATTCACTCCTACGAGCAGTACTTC.

In this sample, this clonotype turned up a few times. J is TRBJ1-5 and V is TRBV20-1; TRBD1 matches at 7 bases. Germline lookup yields CDR1 DFQATT and CDR2 SNEGSKA (reference sequence). The V and J ends lost 6 bases and 7 bases, in that order; junction bases with no gene match: 12. The CDR3 is made up of 14 amino acids. The CDR3 loop reads CSAYTGALGQPQHF. The CDR3 nucleotides are TGCAGTGCATATACAGGGGCCCTCGGCCAGCCCCAGCATTTT.

The chain uses TRBV24-1 and TRBJ1-1; TRBD1 might be the D (6 bases). V dropped 2 bases and J dropped 12 bases, with 12 bases sitting between them. The CDR3 covers 12 residues. Germline CDR1 reads KGHDR; CDR2 reads SFDVKD. CDR3: CATSDSTGMTFF. The CDR3 nucleotides read TGTGCCACCAGTGATTCTACAGGGATGACTTTCTTT.

The sample holds a few counts of this clonotype. This sequence joins TRBV6-5 and TRBJ2-5; 10 positions agree with TRBD1. Germline V gives CDR1 MNHEY, CDR2 SVGAGI. Unmatched junction bases numbered 5, after V lost 2 bases and J lost 5 bases. This CDR3 is 15 amino acids long. The chain's CDR3 is CASSYTRTGGETQYF. The CDR3 region has the DNA TGTGCCAGCAGTTACACCCGGACAGGGGGTGAGACCCAGTACTTC.

The chain couples TRBV6-1 to TRBJ2-5; tentative D call: TRBD1 (6 bases). V lost 8 bases and J lost 4, with 14 bases in between. The CDR3 is 13 amino acids. CDR1 is MNHNS, CDR2 SASEGT, per germline. CDR3 sequence reads: CASSNRVGETQYF. In DNA, the CDR3 is TGTGCCAGCTCAAACAGGGTTGGAGAGACCCAGTACTTC.

The rearrangement uses TRBV6-2 or TRBV6-3 and TRBJ2-1; possible D gene TRBD2, 6 bases. The closer fit of TRBJ2-5 to the DNA end suggests the J call may be wrong. The CDR3 totals 15 residues. Germline V gene data show CDR1 as MNHEY and CDR2 as SVGEGT. The DNA for the CDR3 is TGTGCCAGCAGTTACTTGGCGGGACCTCAAGAGACCCAGTACTTC. It yields the protein CASSYLAGPQETQYF.

The rearrangement links TRBV9 to TRBJ2-3, with D uncertain. CDR3 size: 14 residues. V lost 0 bases and J lost 2, with 7 bases in between. Looked up from germline, CDR1 is SGDLS and CDR2 is YYNGEE. The CDR3 nucleotides are TGTGCCAGCAGCGTAGTGCCGAACACAGATACGCAGTATTTT. Translation: CASSVVPNTDTQYF.

The chain couples TRBV29-1 to TRBJ2-2; TRBD1 matches at 10 bases. Germline V gives CDR1 SQVTM, CDR2 ANQGSEA. The CDR3 length is 15 residues. J gave up 3 bases and V 4 bases, and 5 bases lay outside the gene matches. CDR3 in amino acids: CSVGGDRGDTGELFF. As DNA, the CDR3 is TGCAGCGTTGGTGGGGACAGGGGAGACACCGGGGAGCTGTTTTTT.

A remark on this clonotype: The DNA is omitted, as the CDR3 cannot be located on it reliably, and the CDR3 follows TCRdb's listing. The chain combines TRBV9 with TRBJ2-1; the table's TRBD2 call for D was not verified on the DNA. The CDR3 spans 12 amino acids, including both terminal residues. CDR1 and CDR2 from the germline V gene are SGDLS and YYNGEE. CDR3 residues: CASSVAEGSEFF.